The 2 T cell receptor beta chains listed next were all sequenced from one sample in a study of glioma-infiltrating T cells after dendritic cell vaccination. The table came from immunoSEQ multiplex PCR; TCRdb's copy has only in-frame clones and leaves some out. In the table there are 50,000 to 75,000 clones, 85% of which are singletons. As for time point: after dendritic cell vaccination, including at tumor progression/relapse. The sequences come from blood, collected after dendritic cell vaccination. Source of these receptors: a human donor with glioblastoma.

This sequence joins TRBV2 and TRBJ2-7, with TRBD1 matching over 7 bases. Looked up from germline, CDR1 is SNHLY and CDR2 is FYNNEI. Trimming removed 0 bases from V and 6 bases from J; junction bases left unmatched: 5. CDR3 length equals 14 residues. This CDR3 reads CASSEALRGPEQYF. DNA of the CDR3: TGTGCCAGCAGTGAAGCGCTTAGGGGGCCCGAGCAGTACTTC.

The chain links TRBV5-1 to TRBJ2-1; 10 bases line up with TRBD1. Germline values: CDR1 SGHRS, CDR2 YFSETQ. The CDR3 totals 16 residues. V lost 3 bases to trimming and J lost 2 bases; unmatched junction nucleotides: 5. This chain's CDR3 is CASSSGQGVPYNEQFF. CDR3 in DNA: TGCGCCAGCAGCTCCGGACAGGGGGTCCCCTACAATGAGCAGTTCTTC.